The 16 T cell receptor beta chains below come from one sample, sequenced in a study of blood T cell repertoires in COVID-19. TCRdb's copy holds only in-frame clones and misses some; the assay was immunoSEQ multiplex PCR. The sample has about 290,000 clones; just under 85% are singletons. Sequenced material: peripheral blood. The receptors here all came from a woman between 45 and 65 years old with active or convalescent COVID-19.

The chain carries TRBV7-6 and TRBJ2-7; the match to TRBD2 covers 7 bases. CDR1 is SGHVS and CDR2 is FNYEAQ in the germline V gene. This CDR3 spans 14 amino acids. After removal of 6 bases from V and 4 bases from J, the junction contained 9 bases not matched to a gene. CDR3 sequence (DNA): TGTGCCAGCAGTTCTAGGGACTATAATTACGAGCAGTACTTC. Translation: CASSSRDYNYEQYF.

The chain uses TRBV19 and TRBJ1-1; 7 bases match TRBD1. Germline loops: CDR1 LNHDA, CDR2 SQIVND (reference sequence). The CDR3 runs 15 residues. The J segment lost 1 base and the V segment lost 2 bases, leaving 4 bases of the junction unmatched. The CDR3 is CASSIWGQSNTEAFF. The CDR3 DNA reads as TGTGCCAGTAGTATATGGGGACAGTCGAACACTGAAGCTTTCTTT.

This sequence joins TRBV27 and TRBJ2-3; D is uncertain. Trimming took off 3 bases at V and 1 base at J, with 14 bases between the two ends. Germline CDR1 MNHEY, CDR2 SMNVEV (reference sequence). The length of the CDR3 is 16 residues. CDR3 loop: CASSFLDSTGTDTQYF. The CDR3 DNA sequence: TGTGCCAGCAGTTTCCTAGATTCGACCGGCACAGATACGCAGTATTTT.

V usage is TRBV4-1 and J usage is TRBJ1-5; D unclear. The CDR3 loop spans 15 amino acids. Germline loops: CDR1 MGHRA, CDR2 YSYEKL. V gave up 1 base and J gave up 4 bases, with 11 bases separating them. In DNA, the CDR3 is TGCGCCAGCAGCCAAGTGCGGCTGATGAATCAGCCCCAGCATTTT. Translating gives CASSQVRLMNQPQHF.

This chain links TRBV7-3 with TRBJ2-1, with 10 bases identical to TRBD2. CDR3 size: 16 residues. Germline trimming cut 4 bases from V and 2 bases from J; bases unmatched to any gene: 5. The germline gives CDR1 SGHTA, CDR2 FQGTGA. The CDR3 loop is CASSSRSGGTYNEQFF. In DNA form, the CDR3 reads TGTGCCAGCAGCTCCCGTAGCGGGGGGACCTACAATGAGCAGTTCTTC.

The chain couples TRBV19 to TRBJ1-2; 7 positions agree with TRBD1. CDR3 length: 13 residues. Germline CDR1 and CDR2: LNHDA and SQIVND (reference sequence). With V trimmed by 5 bases and J by 14 bases, 14 bases remained unmatched. CDR3 bases: TGTGCCAGTAGTCGGGACAGCCACCCGAGTTGGACCTTC. This translates into CASSRDSHPSWTF.

The V gene is TRBV3-1 (or the pseudogene TRBV3-2), the J gene TRBJ2-7; D may be TRBD1 (5 bases). This CDR3 contains 15 residues. Per germline, CDR1 LGHDT and CDR2 YNNKEL (reference sequence). V was pared by 4 bases and J by 4 bases, with 17 bases between. The chain's CDR3 is CASSLRRQLYYEQYF. The DNA of the CDR3 is TGTGCCAGCAGCCTCCGGCGACAGTTGTATTACGAGCAGTACTTC.

V usage is TRBV28 and J usage is TRBJ1-5; TRBD1 aligns across 9 bases. The CDR3 consists of 15 residues. Germline CDR1 and CDR2: MDHEN and SYDVKM. J lost 5 bases, V lost 6 bases, and 8 bases had no gene match. The CDR3 coding sequence is TGTGCCAGCAGGTACCCCACAGGGGGCGATCAGCCCCAGCATTTT. Its translation: CASRYPTGGDQPQHF.

The gene calls are TRBV2 and TRBJ1-5, with a possible D match to TRBD1 (6 bases). The germline gives CDR1 SNHLY, CDR2 FYNNEI. Between the trimmed V and J ends, which lost 7 bases and 4 bases, there was a span of 14 bases. This CDR3 is 14 amino acids long. CDR3 residues: CASNLDRTNQPQHF. Here the CDR3 DNA reads TGTGCCAGCAACCTGGACAGAACAAATCAGCCCCAGCATTTT.

The chain has TRBV6-1 and TRBJ1-1, with 7 bases that match TRBD1. Germline CDR1 is MNHNS and CDR2 is SASEGT. The CDR3 sequence is 17 residues long. V lost 4 bases to trimming and J lost 3 bases; unmatched junction nucleotides: 14. CDR3 sequence reads: CASSGPGGRAWDTEAFF. The CDR3, as DNA: TGTGCCAGCAGTGGACCAGGGGGGCGGGCATGGGACACTGAAGCTTTCTTT.

This clone was observed a single time. The rearrangement uses TRBV27 and TRBJ1-2; D is possibly TRBD1 (6 bases). The CDR3 spans 15 residues. Per germline, CDR1 MNHEY and CDR2 SMNVEV (reference sequence). Trimming removed 2 bases from V and 0 bases from J, with 10 bases in between. In DNA, the CDR3 is TGTGCCAGCAGTTTACAGGGGCGGCCTAACTATGGCTACACCTTC. Translation gives CASSLQGRPNYGYTF.

V is TRBV3-1 (or the pseudogene TRBV3-2) and J is TRBJ2-1; 8 bases map to TRBD1. After removal of 0 bases from V and 4 bases from J, the junction contained 8 bases not matched to a gene. This CDR3 comprises 17 residues. The germline V gene encodes CDR1 LGHDT and CDR2 YNNKEL (reference sequence). CDR3 amino acids: CASSQDSRGRLYNEQFF. CDR3 coding DNA: TGTGCCAGCAGCCAAGATAGCAGGGGGCGACTGTACAATGAGCAGTTCTTC.

In DNA, the CDR3 is TGTGCCAGCAGTCGGGAAGGGTTGAACACTGAAGCTTTCTTT. It translates to CASSREGLNTEAFF. The chain has TRBV9 and TRBJ1-1; D is undetermined. The ends were cut back, 5 bases at V and 0 bases at J, with 11 bases in the middle. Germline assignment: CDR1 SGDLS and CDR2 YYNGEE. The CDR3 contains 14 residues.

V usage is TRBV7-9 and J usage is TRBJ2-7; 7 bases match TRBD2. The V gene's germline CDR1 is SEHNR and CDR2 FQNEAQ (reference sequence). The CDR3 is 18 amino acids. The trim removed 1 base at V and 2 bases at J, leaving 14 bases unmatched. As DNA, the CDR3 is TGTGCCAGCAGCTTAGTGGGTGTTGGTGGGAGGGGAGCCTACGAGCAGTACTTC. Its protein is CASSLVGVGGRGAYEQYF.

This clone has more than one count but fewer than ten. This rearrangement joins TRBV28 to TRBJ1-4; D perhaps matches TRBD1 (6 bases). Trimming took off 3 bases at V and 7 bases at J, with 18 bases between the two ends. Germline V lookup: CDR1 MDHEN, CDR2 SYDVKM. CDR3 length: 16 amino acids. The CDR3 DNA follows: TGTGCCAGCAGTTTTAGATCAGGGGCCTTTCGTGAAAAACTGTTTTTT. This gives the protein CASSFRSGAFREKLFF. The variable domain in full, completed from reference TRBV28 and TRBJ1-4, reads DVKVTQSSRYLVKRTGEKVFLECVQDMDHENMFWYRQDPGLGLRLIYFSYDVKMKEKGDIPEGYSVSREKKERFSLILESASTNQTSMYLCASSFRSGAFREKLFFGSGTQLSVL.

V gene TRBV10-3 combines with J gene TRBJ1-1; possible D gene TRBD1, 6 bases. The germline V gene encodes CDR1 ENHRY and CDR2 SYGVKD. Trimming shortened V by 6 bases and J by 6 bases, and 14 bases separated the two germline ends. CDR3 length: 13 residues. The CDR3 DNA follows: TGTGCCATCAGGGACAGTCCTGGCGCTGAAGCTTTCTTT. Translating it yields CAIRDSPGAEAFF.